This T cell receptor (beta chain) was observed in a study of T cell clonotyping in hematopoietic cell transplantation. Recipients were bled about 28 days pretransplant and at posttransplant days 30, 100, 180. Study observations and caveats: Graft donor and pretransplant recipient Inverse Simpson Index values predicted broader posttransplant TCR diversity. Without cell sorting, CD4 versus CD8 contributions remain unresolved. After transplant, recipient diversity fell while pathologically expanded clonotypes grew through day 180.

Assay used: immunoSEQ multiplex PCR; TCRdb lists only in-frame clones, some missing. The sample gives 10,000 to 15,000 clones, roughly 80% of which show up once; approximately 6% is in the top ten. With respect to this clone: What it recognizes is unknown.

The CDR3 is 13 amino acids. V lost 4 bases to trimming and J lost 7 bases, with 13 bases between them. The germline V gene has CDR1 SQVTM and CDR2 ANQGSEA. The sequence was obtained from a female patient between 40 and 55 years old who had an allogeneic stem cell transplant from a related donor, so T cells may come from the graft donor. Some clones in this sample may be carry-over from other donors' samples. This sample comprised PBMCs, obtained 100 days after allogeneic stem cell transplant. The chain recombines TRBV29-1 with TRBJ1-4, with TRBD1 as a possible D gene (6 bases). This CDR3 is CSVVGDTGEKLFF. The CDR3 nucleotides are TGCAGCGTTGTGGGGGACACCGGTGAAAAACTGTTTTTT.